The 26 T cell receptor beta chains below all came from one sample that was sequenced in a study of blood T cell repertoires in COVID-19. Here immunoSEQ multiplex PCR was the method, and the copy in TCRdb shows in-frame clones only, minus some. Of 300,000 to 400,000 clones in the sample, 65% to 90% were seen once. Sequences were obtained from PBMCs or T cells enriched from blood (not recorded which). The receptors originated from a woman in her forties with acute COVID-19.

V and J are TRBV27 and TRBJ2-3, with TRBD2 identical over 8 bases. The CDR3 covers 16 residues. The trim removed 5 bases at V and 0 bases at J, leaving 7 bases unmatched. CDR1 MNHEY and CDR2 SMNVEV come from the germline V gene (reference sequence). In DNA form, the CDR3 reads TGTGCCAGCAGTGCGGTGACTAGCGCTAGCACAGATACGCAGTATTTT. It is translated as CASSAVTSASTDTQYF.

The chain joins TRBV4-1 to TRBJ1-1; a possible D gene is TRBD1 (6 bases). The germline V and J ends were trimmed by 4 bases and 5 bases, with 17 bases remaining between them. CDR1 is MGHRA and CDR2 is YSYEKL in the germline V gene. The CDR3 loop spans 15 amino acids. This CDR3 is CASSPERTDKTEAFF. CDR3 nucleotides: TGCGCCAGCAGCCCTGAGCGGACAGATAAAACTGAAGCTTTCTTT.

The CDR3 bases are TGTGCCAGCAGCGTCGACAGCTATGGCTACACCTTC. Protein product: CASSVDSYGYTF. The chain has TRBV9 and TRBJ1-2, with D possibly being TRBD1 (5 bases). Germline loops: CDR1 SGDLS, CDR2 YYNGEE. The CDR3 totals 12 residues. Trimming removed 2 bases at V and 4 bases at J, with 6 bases between.

V and J are TRBV19 and TRBJ2-7, with a possible D match to TRBD1 (5 bases). The CDR3 loop spans 13 amino acids. Trimming shortened V by 5 bases and J by 6 bases, and 14 bases separated the two germline ends. Germline loops: CDR1 LNHDA, CDR2 SQIVND (reference sequence). The CDR3 bases are TGTGCCAGTAGTGAGACAGTACCCTCCGAGCAGTACTTC. This gives the protein CASSETVPSEQYF.

This chain's CDR3 is CASSLPAGVGGYTF. The CDR3 region has the DNA TGTGCCAGCAGCTTGCCCGCGGGAGTTGGTGGCTACACCTTC. The chain is built from TRBV5-4 and TRBJ1-2; D remains unclear. Trimming cost V 1 base and J 7 bases, with 14 bases left between them. The length of the CDR3 is 14 residues. Germline CDR1 is SGHNT and CDR2 is YYREEE (reference sequence).

This chain uses TRBV9 with TRBJ1-1; D ambiguous. The germline V gene encodes CDR1 SGDLS and CDR2 YYNGEE. CDR3 length equals 12 residues. Deletions cut 3 bases from V and 3 bases from J, with 6 bases between. CDR3 amino acids: CASSGRDTEAFF. DNA of the CDR3: TGTGCCAGCAGCGGCCGGGACACTGAAGCTTTCTTT.

CDR3 in DNA: TGTGCCAGCAGCTCGCGACTAGATACCTACAATGAGCAGTTCTTC. The encoded protein is CASSSRLDTYNEQFF. The chain couples TRBV7-2 to TRBJ2-1; D may be TRBD2 (6 bases). Between the trimmed V and J ends, which lost 4 bases and 2 bases, there was a span of 12 bases. Germline CDR1 SGHTA, CDR2 FQGNSA. CDR3 size: 15 residues.

The chain links TRBV24-1 to TRBJ1-5, with 9 bases fitting TRBD1. The CDR3 runs to 16 residues. Germline V gene sequence: CDR1 KGHDR, CDR2 SFDVKD. The J segment lost 2 bases and the V segment lost 3 bases, leaving 4 bases of the junction unmatched. The CDR3 sequence: CATSDPRQGGNQPQHF. CDR3 DNA: TGTGCCACCAGTGATCCGAGACAGGGGGGCAATCAGCCCCAGCATTTT.

This clone was seen more than once but under ten times. The V and J genes are TRBV2 and TRBJ1-3; D is unresolved. Germline V CDR1 and CDR2: SNHLY, FYNNEI. This CDR3 has 14 amino acids. Trimming cost V 3 bases and J 0 bases, with 6 bases left between them. The CDR3 protein is CASSEYSSGNTIYF. The DNA of the CDR3 is TGTGCCAGCAGTGAGTACAGCTCTGGAAACACCATATATTTT.

The chain employs TRBV7-2 and TRBJ1-5; TRBD1 matches 7 bases. J gave up 5 bases and V 6 bases, and 7 bases lay outside the gene matches. Germline values: CDR1 SGHTA, CDR2 FQGNSA. This CDR3 spans 14 amino acids. CDR3 in DNA: TGTGCCAGCAGACCCGGGACAGTGGATCAGCCCCAGCATTTT. Protein: CASRPGTVDQPQHF.

This chain joins TRBV11-3 and TRBJ2-2, with no clear D. Germline V gene sequence: CDR1 SGHNT, CDR2 YENEEA. The CDR3 covers 15 residues. Trimming took off 4 bases at V and 4 bases at J, with 13 bases between the two ends. The CDR3 protein is CASSSARGPTGELFF. The CDR3 DNA follows: TGTGCCAGCAGCTCCGCGCGAGGCCCCACCGGGGAGCTGTTTTTT.

This chain links TRBV6-5 with TRBJ1-1; maybe TRBD1 (6 bases). Trimming took off 6 bases at V and 4 bases at J, with 18 bases between the two ends. The germline CDR1 and CDR2 sequences are MNHEY and SVGAGI. CDR3 length equals 15 residues. CDR3 sequence reads: CASSRNREGGTEAFF. Written as DNA, the CDR3 is TGTGCCAGCAGCCGTAACAGGGAGGGTGGCACTGAAGCTTTCTTT.

The chain links TRBV28 to TRBJ1-1; D is uncertain. V dropped 8 bases and J dropped 3 bases, with 13 bases sitting between them. The CDR3 has 13 amino acids. Germline V gene data show CDR1 as MDHEN and CDR2 as SYDVKM. Written as DNA, the CDR3 is TGTGCCAGCGCGAGGAGAATAGACACTGAAGCTTTCTTT. Protein product: CASARRIDTEAFF. Drawing the rest from reference TRBV28 and TRBJ1-1, the complete variable domain is DVKVTQSSRYLVKRTGEKVFLECVQDMDHENMFWYRQDPGLGLRLIYFSYDVKMKEKGDIPEGYSVSREKKERFSLILESASTNQTSMYLCASARRIDTEAFFGQGTRLTVV.

This chain joins TRBV9 and TRBJ2-2, with D tentatively TRBD1 (5 bases). The CDR3 covers 16 residues. Germline assignment: CDR1 SGDLS and CDR2 YYNGEE. Trimming cost V 0 bases and J 5 bases, with 14 bases left between them. For the CDR3, the DNA is TGTGCCAGCAGCGTAGATCAGGGAAGTAAAACCGGGGAGCTGTTTTTT. Its protein product is CASSVDQGSKTGELFF.

CDR3 protein: CASSLFGYGLYTF. The CDR3 DNA follows: TGTGCCAGCAGCTTATTCGGGTATGGCTTGTACACCTTC. The rearrangement joins TRBV7-2 to TRBJ1-2; D not resolved. Germline lookup yields CDR1 SGHTA and CDR2 FQGNSA. The CDR3 length is 13 residues. With 2 bases removed from V and 11 bases from J, the gap between germline ends came to 15 bases.

This clone has more than one count but fewer than ten. The gene calls are TRBV29-1 and TRBJ1-4, with 9 bases fitting TRBD1. The germline V gene has CDR1 SQVTM and CDR2 ANQGSEA. Trimming cost V 8 bases and J 5 bases; bases outside gene matches: 6. The length of the CDR3 is 13 residues. CDR3 nucleotides: TGCAGCACCCAGGGACAGGGCAATGAAAAACTGTTTTTT. Encoded protein: CSTQGQGNEKLFF.

The chain recombines TRBV2 with TRBJ2-2, with 9 bases fitting TRBD2. Germline CDR1 reads SNHLY; CDR2 reads FYNNEI. The J segment lost 10 bases and the V segment lost 3 bases, leaving 9 bases of the junction unmatched. The CDR3 runs to 15 residues. CDR3 sequence: CASSEMAGGPPELFF. The DNA of the CDR3 is TGTGCCAGCAGTGAGATGGCGGGGGGGCCCCCGGAGCTGTTTTTT.

This chain connects TRBV4-2 to TRBJ1-1; D gene unclear. Germline V gives CDR1 LGHNA, CDR2 YNFKEQ. The CDR3 spans 13 residues. Trimming shortened V by 0 bases and J by 6 bases, and 8 bases separated the two germline ends. The CDR3 loop reads CASSQDRGAEAFF. CDR3 DNA sequence: TGTGCCAGCAGCCAAGATCGGGGAGCTGAAGCTTTCTTT.

This clone has at least ten counts. The CDR3 protein is CASSGTGNEKLFF. CDR3 coding DNA: TGTGCCAGCAGTGGGACAGGGAACGAAAAACTGTTTTTT. V is TRBV5-4 and J is TRBJ1-4; 9 positions match TRBD1. The CDR3 has 13 amino acids. J was trimmed by 8 bases and V by 5 bases; bases with no gene match: 4. Germline CDR1 SGHNT, CDR2 YYREEE (reference sequence).

To note about this clone: A much larger clone differs from this one at a single base, so this may be a read error. The sample carries other DNA sequences with the same CDR3. This chain connects TRBV5-1 to TRBJ2-7; D is unclear. CDR1 and CDR2 (germline): SGHRS, YFSETQ. V lost 4 bases to trimming and J lost 0 bases, with 5 bases between them. This CDR3 is 12 amino acids long. CDR3 sequence (DNA): TGCGCCAGCAGCCTGAGCTCCTACGAGCAGTACTTC. Translating it yields CASSLSSYEQYF.

CDR3 DNA sequence: TGCAGCGCAGCGGACGGATCCTACGAGCAGTACTTC. Translation: CSAADGSYEQYF. The chain joins TRBV29-1 to TRBJ2-7; a possible D gene is TRBD2 (5 bases). Trimming took 7 bases from V and 1 from J, leaving 11 bases between them. The CDR3 loop spans 12 amino acids. Germline CDR1 SQVTM, CDR2 ANQGSEA.

This clone was recorded a few times. The chain carries TRBV10-3 and TRBJ2-7, with D uncertain. The CDR3 is 12 amino acids. Deletions cut 6 bases from V and 1 base from J, with 7 bases between. Per germline, CDR1 ENHRY and CDR2 SYGVKD. Here the CDR3 reads CAISAQSYEQYF. The CDR3 DNA follows: TGTGCCATCAGCGCTCAGTCCTACGAGCAGTACTTC.

V usage is TRBV27 and J usage is TRBJ2-3; D might be TRBD2 (6 bases). Trimming cost V 3 bases and J 2 bases, with 12 bases left between them. The germline V gene has CDR1 MNHEY and CDR2 SMNVEV (reference sequence). The CDR3 has 15 residues. CDR3 sequence (DNA): TGTGCCAGCAGTTTTAGCGGACGTCTCACAGATACGCAGTATTTT. This translates into CASSFSGRLTDTQYF.

The V call is TRBV27, the J call TRBJ1-6; a possible D gene is TRBD1 (5 bases). Germline V gene data show CDR1 as MNHEY and CDR2 as SMNVEV (reference sequence). CDR3 size: 16 residues. V dropped 7 bases and J dropped 7 bases, with 20 bases sitting between them. DNA for the CDR3: TGTGCCAGCACCGCATTCTCCTGGGGGGAGAATTCACCCCTCCACTTT. It is translated as CASTAFSWGENSPLHF.

The chain joins TRBV5-8 to TRBJ2-1, with 8 nucleotides matching TRBD1. Germline CDR1 is SGHTS and CDR2 is YDEGEE. V lost 0 bases and J lost 8; bases outside the gene matches: 7. This CDR3 has 15 residues. As DNA, the CDR3 is TGTGCCAGCAGCTTGGTTGCAGGGGGCGCCTATGAGCAGTTCTTC. Translation: CASSLVAGGAYEQFF.

The genes are TRBV12-3 or TRBV12-4 and TRBJ1-1; TRBD1 agrees at 8 bases. The CDR3 consists of 13 residues. V lost 7 bases and J lost 7; bases outside the gene matches: 8. For the CDR3, the DNA is TGTGCCAGCACGACAGGGACAGGATATGAAGCTTTCTTT. Encoded protein: CASTTGTGYEAFF.